These T cell receptor beta chains were read from a single sample in a study of blood T cell repertoires in COVID-19. Profiling relied on immunoSEQ multiplex PCR, and the TCRdb table lists in-frame clones only, not all of them. The sample lists about 250,000 clones, around four fifths occurring once. Sequencing was carried out using peripheral blood. The receptors come from a woman aged 55 to 70 with active or convalescent COVID-19. The CDR3 runs from the conserved cysteine through the conserved F or W. The order of the fields is D gene, CDR3 length, J gene, clone size, V gene, CDR3 protein, CDR3 DNA. A D gene is named only where the DNA matches it firmly. Clone size is shown for a subset of rows, as once, few, many or a class of expanded clone.

TRBD1 12 TRBJ1-2 NA TRBV5-1 CASSIGTEGYTF TGCGCCAGCAGCATTGGGACAGAAGGCTACACCTTC
TRBD1 14 TRBJ1-2 NA TRBV5-6 CASRPPGGSYGYTF TGTGCCAGCAGGCCGCCAGGGGGCAGCTATGGCTACACCTTC
TRBD2 16 TRBJ2-1 NA TRBV11-3 CASSWGGTHPPSEQFF TGTGCCAGCAGCTGGGGGGGGACCCACCCCCCCAGTGAGCAGTTCTTC
NA 14 TRBJ2-5 NA TRBV11-2 CASSTFRGKETQYF TGTGCCAGCAGCACCTTCCGGGGAAAAGAGACCCAGTACTTC
NA 13 TRBJ2-1 NA TRBV15 CATSREVAAEQFF TGTGCCACCAGCAGAGAGGTAGCCGCGGAGCAGTTCTTC
NA 14 TRBJ1-3 NA TRBV7-9 CASSSQNSGNTIYF TGTGCCAGCAGCTCGCAGAACTCTGGAAACACCATATATTTT
NA 13 TRBJ1-2 NA TRBV2 CASSEGNYYGYTF TGTGCCAGCAGTGAAGGAAACTACTATGGCTACACCTTC
NA 15 TRBJ1-1 NA TRBV27 CASSYTGYQNTEAFF TGTGCCAGCAGTTATACAGGGTATCAGAACACTGAAGCTTTCTTT
NA 13 TRBJ2-3 NA TRBV10-3 CAISAGARDTQYF TGTGCCATCAGTGCGGGAGCGAGAGATACGCAGTATTTT
NA 15 TRBJ1-4 NA TRBV11-2 CASSLGGRDNEKLFF TGTGCCAGCAGCTTAGGAGGCAGGGATAATGAAAAACTGTTTTTT
NA 14 TRBJ1-1 NA TRBV2 CASSLERRGTEAFF TGTGCCAGCAGTCTGGAGCGCAGGGGAACTGAAGCTTTCTTT
NA 17 TRBJ2-6 NA TRBV18 CASSPQGLFSGANVLTF TGTGCCAGCTCACCACAGGGACTCTTCTCTGGGGCCAACGTCCTGACTTTC
TRBD2 16 TRBJ2-7 NA TRBV11-2 CASSWVAGLTSSEQYF TGTGCCAGCAGCTGGGTTGCGGGACTAACGTCGTCCGAGCAGTACTTC
NA 11 TRBJ1-1 NA TRBV6-5 CASSSGTEAFF TGTGCCAGCAGCTCCGGGACTGAAGCTTTCTTT
TRBD1 15 TRBJ1-1 NA TRBV2 CASRRGTGESTEAFF TGTGCCAGCAGACGAGGGACAGGGGAGAGCACTGAAGCTTTCTTT
NA 15 TRBJ2-1 NA TRBV2 CASTGDSGYNNEQFF TGTGCCAGCACCGGGGACTCGGGGTACAACAATGAGCAGTTCTTC
NA 14 TRBJ1-6 NA TRBV24-1 CATSDRAYNSPLHF TGTGCCACCAGTGATCGGGCCTATAATTCACCCCTCCACTTT
TRBD1 16 TRBJ1-2 once TRBV5-6 CASSGLTGGSTYGYTF TGTGCCAGCAGCGGCTTGACAGGGGGGAGTACCTATGGCTACACCTTC
TRBD1 15 TRBJ1-2 NA TRBV6-5 CASSPPGVTGYGYTF TGTGCCAGCAGTCCCCCAGGTGTGACAGGGTATGGCTACACCTTC
TRBD2 16 TRBJ2-4 NA TRBV11-3 CASSLDSLAGKNIQYF TGTGCCAGCAGCTTAGATTCACTAGCGGGCAAAAACATTCAGTACTTC